This T cell receptor beta chain was recovered during a study of T cell responses to AZD1222 COVID-19 vaccine (dated by TCRdb to the early 2020s). General notes on the study: TCR sequencing was performed for more than 230 trial participants, of whom around 210 were given two doses of AZD1222 and around 25 were given two doses of MenACWY control vaccine. Trial participants were enrolled by age into 18-55, 56-69 and 70-plus year subgroups, with approximately 150, 28 and 58 TCR-sequenced participants respectively. The research as a whole found: The 56-69-year group was small, and its depth increase did not reach significance, likely because of low power. After two AZD1222 doses, both the breadth and the depth of spike-specific TCRs were significantly higher than at day 0 and than in MenACWY recipients. Because no samples from the day 14 peak response were available, repertoires could be characterized only after the peak T cell response. CD4 TCRs associated with the vaccine covered the entire spike protein, and the dominant responses were in regions 160-218 and 743-854. Participants were mostly white British and included more females than males, and it was suggested by the authors that clonal diversity may have been underestimated. Nearly half of unique spike-specific TCRs reportedly recognized epitopes outside regions mutated in the B.1.351 and B.1.1.7 variants. Only a handful of AZD1222 recipients were SARS-CoV-2 seropositive at baseline, limiting conclusions about previously exposed vaccinees.

Including the terminal cysteine and phenylalanine, the CDR3 comprises 14 residues. Solely the CDR3 DNA is kept, with 42 bases framed from the first base. The germline V gene supplies CDR1 SGHRS and CDR2 YFSETQ. Relative to germline, V is 0 bases shorter and J is 2 bases shorter, with 9 bases between their ends. The intended sense of this specimen's time point label: sample from adult after SARS-CoV-2 infection, after symptom onset. Two convalescent COVID-19 patients, sampled after symptom onset from adults with prior SARS-CoV-2 infection, were also TCR-sequenced for comparison. The CDR3 regions of human TCRbeta chains were analyzed by immunosequencing. As for the authors' bioinformatics: TCRs in the repertoires were compared against a reference library of SARS-CoV-2-specific TCRs that had been generated with the MIRA antigen-specificity platform. Breadth was defined as the fraction of unique TCRs that were SARS-CoV-2-associated. Depth was defined as the fraction of total T cells that were SARS-CoV-2-associated. Using the MIRA data, each spike-specific TCR was mapped to the spike region that the TCR reacts to and placed in a CD4 or CD8 class. Log10-transformed breadth and depth values were compared by one-way ANOVA with Sidak's multiple comparisons tests. The table was pulled from immuneACCESS by TCRdb, which kept in-frame rearrangements only. Such tables lose some clones; where checked, under half of the loss comes from unresolved V genes, and the rest has no known cause. The V and J calls and clone size come from that table; D and trimming were worked out from the DNA. In all, the sample holds 160,000 or so clones, and roughly nine tenths of those were seen once. The top ten clones comprise 5.5% to 8% of the sample.

As regards this clone: No cognate antigen has been identified for it. Per-base qualities were not stored, and no clone one base away is much larger.

The sequence joins TRBV5-1 to TRBJ2-7, and the D gene may be TRBD2, 6 bases matching. The input for sequencing was peripheral blood, taken after recovery from COVID-19. This receptor was taken from an adult who had recovered from COVID-19. The CDR3 protein sequence reads: CASSLGGTAYEQYF. In nucleotides, the sequence is TGCGCCAGCAGCTTGGGGGGGACTGCCTACGAGCAGTACTTC.